This TCR beta chain was captured in a study of cytomegalovirus exposure and HLA in healthy donors. The overall study: Caucasian-associated ancestry cluster membership applied to over 80% of over 350 genotyped donors.

This CDR3 is 15 amino acids long. Per the germline V gene, CDR1 is MDHEN and CDR2 is SYDVKM. Trimming removed 3 bases from V and 2 bases from J; junction bases left unmatched: 5. A remark on this clone: The antigen is unknown.

General study results and limits: 87-base-pair reads could not separate some V segments, including TRBV6-2 and TRBV6-3.

PCR primers comprised 60 Vbeta and 13 Jbeta primers. Sequencing was performed with immunoSEQ multiplex PCR; in TCRdb, only in-frame clones are kept and a portion is missing. The top ten clones hold approximately 4.2% of a sample with 140,000 to 150,000 clones, 70% to 90% of them seen once. This chain joins TRBV28 and TRBJ2-3; 7 bases fit TRBD2. The origin of this receptor is a woman between 40 and 50 years old in good health and CMV-seropositive. The sample was PBMCs. CDR3 sequence (DNA): TGTGCCAGCAGTTTGGATCTAGCGGACACAGATACGCAGTATTTT. As protein: CASSLDLADTDTQYF.